This T cell receptor beta chain was captured in a study of radiation and T cells in renal cell carcinoma. Described time point: blood 2 weeks post-SBRT. The treatment: 15 Gy SBRT to primary tumor, nephrectomy 4 weeks later. The patient's renal cell carcinoma had clear cell pathology. Per germline, CDR1 SNHLY and CDR2 FYNNEI. CDR3 length: 12 residues. The V gene lost 4 bases and the J gene lost 2 bases, with 5 bases spanning the gap. In this sample, this clone turned up once. Antigen: not known. Study findings and constraints: Pretreatment tumor biopsies were lacking, so baseline clonotypes are unknown. In blood, top tumor clones expanded by 2 weeks, shrinking by 4.

Sequencing used immunoSEQ multiplex PCR; TCRdb keeps in-frame clones, though not all of them. The table includes 60,000 to 80,000 clones, about four fifths detected once. The rearrangement uses TRBV2 and TRBJ2-5, with D possibly being TRBD2 (5 bases). The source of this sequence is a man aged 60-69 years with renal cell carcinoma. Sequenced here: blood, sampled from a patient whose treatment included radiotherapy and nephrectomy. The CDR3 DNA is TGTGCCAGCAGTGGGACTCAAGAGACCCAGTACTTC. This gives the protein CASSGTQETQYF. Together with reference TRBV2 and TRBJ2-5, the CDR3 gives the full variable domain: EPEVTQTPSHQVTQMGQEVILRCVPISNHLYFYWYRQILGQKVEFLVSFYNNEISEKSEIFDDQFSVERPDGSNFTLKIRSTKLEDSAMYFCASSGTQETQYFGPGTRLLVL.